This T cell receptor beta chain was captured in a study of CD8 T cells in ankylosing spondylitis. Whole-study findings and limits: Disease-linked clones reportedly showed significant enrichment in matched ankylosing spondylitis synovial fluid. Seemingly distinctive of ankylosing spondylitis blood was a TCR beta motif formed by eight highly homologous variants. Within peripheral blood, clones linked to disease were CD8+ and relatively rare.

V lost 7 bases to trimming and J lost 4 bases, with 13 bases between them. Germline V gene sequence: CDR1 MRHNA, CDR2 SNTAGT. This CDR3 is built from 14 residues. TCRdb re-derived calls from the 5' RACE reads in MiXCR, one entry per CDR3 protein. This sample has over 110,000 distinct CDR3 sequences, with approximately 8.4% found just once. This clonotype was recorded many times. The antigen is not known. J is TRBJ2-2 and V is TRBV6-4; maybe TRBD1 (5 bases). The sequenced sample consisted of synovial fluid, either unsorted or a sorted T cell fraction (not recorded which). The source of this sequence is a male donor with ankylosing spondylitis. CDR3 residues: CASKSQGSTGELFF. The CDR3 nucleotides are TGTGCCAGCAAGTCTCAGGGTAGCACCGGGGAGCTGTTTTTT.